Below, 19 T cell receptor beta chains from the same sample are listed, as sequenced in a study of metastatic and nonmetastatic thyroid tumors. TCRdb reanalyzed the PCR reads with MiXCR. The sample includes around 13,000 clones, 20% to 25% of them seen just once. No patient had received any treatment before thyroid surgery. Input material: blood. These TCRs come from a female donor with papillary thyroid cancer or a benign thyroid nodule (not recorded which). Some clones in this sample may be carry-over from other donors' samples.

There are many counts of this clone. A much larger clonotype is one base distant, so this may be a read error. The chain links TRBV28 to TRBJ2-3; perhaps TRBD2 as D (6 bases). Germline values: CDR1 MDHEN, CDR2 SYDVKM. The CDR3 runs 15 residues. V was trimmed by 5 bases and J by 2 bases, leaving 14 bases between them. The CDR3: CASSPPSEPTDTQYF. The CDR3, as DNA: TGTGCCAGCAGTCCCCCTAGCGAACCCACAGATACGCAGTATTTT.

This chain uses TRBV9 with TRBJ1-1; weak D call: TRBD1 (5 bases). This CDR3 spans 13 amino acids. Germline CDR1 and CDR2: SGDLS and YYNGEE. V was trimmed by 6 bases and J by 7 bases, leaving 16 bases between them. CDR3 protein: CASTRGSGGEAFF. Written as DNA, the CDR3 is TGTGCCAGCACCCGGGGCAGCGGGGGTGAAGCTTTCTTT.

This clone has at least ten counts. This rearrangement joins TRBV28 to TRBJ2-4; 10 bases are a match to TRBD2. Trimming at V came to 2 bases and at J to 0 bases, leaving 7 bases not matched to a gene. Per the germline V gene, CDR1 is MDHEN and CDR2 is SYDVKM. The CDR3 extends over 18 amino acids. Here the CDR3 DNA reads TGTGCCAGCAGTTTACGGACTAGCGGCGCTCTAGCCAAAAACATTCAGTACTTC. Its protein is CASSLRTSGALAKNIQYF.

This clone was counted many times. The rearrangement joins TRBV2 to TRBJ2-1; D remains unclear. The CDR3 extends over 16 amino acids. From germline, CDR1 is SNHLY and CDR2 FYNNEI. The V and J ends lost 3 bases and 2 bases respectively, with 14 bases between them. CDR3 in amino acids: CASSEYVQEPYNEQFF. DNA for the CDR3: TGTGCCAGCAGTGAGTATGTCCAGGAACCCTACAATGAGCAGTTCTTC.

This clone came up many times. DNA for the CDR3: TGTGCCAGCAGCGAAAGCGGGGGATCCTACAATGAGCAGTTCTTC. This encodes CASSESGGSYNEQFF. This chain connects TRBV7-3 to TRBJ2-1; 8 bases line up with TRBD2. The CDR3 extends over 15 amino acids. J was trimmed by 1 base and V by 5 bases; bases with no gene match: 4. CDR1 SGHTA and CDR2 FQGTGA come from the germline V gene.

A few counts support this clone. The chain uses TRBV10-3 and TRBJ1-6, with D possibly being TRBD1 (5 bases). The V and J ends lost 2 bases and 7 bases respectively, with 9 bases between them. Germline V CDR1 and CDR2: ENHRY, SYGVKD. This CDR3 region has 14 residues. This CDR3 is CAISEGAGNSPLHF. CDR3 bases: TGTGCCATCAGTGAGGGGGCAGGGAATTCACCCCTCCACTTT.

Sample share makes this clone medium-sized (0.01 to 0.1%). This chain joins TRBV28 and TRBJ1-2, with 8 bases aligning to TRBD1. In germline, CDR1 is MDHEN, CDR2 SYDVKM. Trimming removed 3 bases from V and 7 bases from J; junction bases left unmatched: 4. The CDR3 runs 13 residues. CDR3 in amino acids: CASSFRGRSGYTF. The DNA of the CDR3 is TGTGCCAGCAGTTTCAGGGGGCGGAGTGGCTACACCTTC.

CDR3 loop: CASSLARDSQGYTF. The DNA of the CDR3 is TGTGCCAGCAGCTTAGCGCGGGACTCTCAAGGCTACACCTTC. This chain joins TRBV7-9 and TRBJ1-2; possible D gene TRBD1, 5 bases. Germline V gene sequence: CDR1 SEHNR, CDR2 FQNEAQ (reference sequence). Trimming pared 0 bases from V and 8 bases from J, leaving 13 bases between. The CDR3 runs to 14 residues.

V and J are TRBV20-1 and TRBJ1-2; D uncertain. V lost 1 base to trimming and J lost 4 bases, with 16 bases between them. The CDR3 has 15 residues. Per germline, CDR1 DFQATT and CDR2 SNEGSKA (reference sequence). The CDR3: CSARAYGLYGYGYTF. Here the CDR3 DNA reads TGCAGTGCTAGAGCATATGGGTTGTATGGCTATGGCTACACCTTC.

This clone was seen only a few times. The chain combines TRBV5-5 with TRBJ1-2, with TRBD1 identical over 7 bases. Losses at the gene ends were 2 bases for V and 4 bases for J; bases not matched to a gene: 8. This CDR3 contains 15 residues. Germline CDR1 is SGHKS and CDR2 is YYEKEE (reference sequence). The CDR3 nucleotides are TGTGCCAGCAGCTTTCTCGGCAGGGGGACCTATGGCTACACCTTC. Protein: CASSFLGRGTYGYTF.

This clone is termed medium-sized (0.01 to 0.1%). CDR3 sequence: CASSYSVRNNQPQHF. The DNA of the CDR3 is TGTGCCAGTAGTTACTCGGTCAGAAACAATCAGCCCCAGCATTTT. The J gene is TRBJ1-5, the V gene TRBV19; D remains ambiguous. Germline V gene data show CDR1 as LNHDA and CDR2 as SQIVND (reference sequence). V was pared by 5 bases and J by 3 bases, with 14 bases between. This CDR3 contains 15 residues.

This clone was picked up a small number of times. It is likely a read error, because the conserved phenylalanine at the end of the CDR3 is missing. V and J are TRBV6-1 and TRBJ2-5, with 8 bases that match TRBD2. The germline gives CDR1 MNHNS, CDR2 SASEGT. There are 13 residues in the CDR3. Trimming took 6 bases from V and 5 from J; bases not matched to a gene: 5. The CDR3 is CASRAAGEETQYL. The CDR3 nucleotides read TGTGCCAGCAGAGCAGCGGGAGAGGAGACCCAGTACTTA.

This clone has at least ten counts. J is TRBJ2-4 and V is TRBV7-6; D tentatively fits TRBD1 or TRBD2 (7 bases each). This CDR3 is built from 13 residues. Germline-derived CDR1 and CDR2 are SGHVS and FNYEAQ. Trimming stripped 5 bases from V and 7 bases from J, with 12 bases between. CDR3 in amino acids: CASSQGGNNIQYF. The CDR3 DNA sequence: TGTGCCAGCAGCCAGGGGGGGAATAACATTCAGTACTTC.

This sequence joins TRBV6-1 and TRBJ1-2; the match to TRBD1 covers 12 bases. There are 17 residues in the CDR3. Per the germline V gene, CDR1 is MNHNS and CDR2 is SASEGT. Trimming took 0 bases from V and 7 from J; bases not matched to a gene: 9. The CDR3 here is CASSEAEGTGGGGGYTF. The CDR3 coding sequence is TGTGCCAGCAGTGAAGCGGAAGGGACAGGGGGCGGAGGTGGCTACACCTTC.

Notes on this clone: Germline and junction disagree at one end, which may indicate a read error. The CDR3 DNA is TGTGCCAGCAGCTTGGGGCAGGCTTTAGAAATGAACACTGGAGCTTTATTT. It encodes CASSLGQALEMNTGALF. This chain uses TRBV5-6 with TRBJ1-1; D is unclear. Per the germline V gene, CDR1 is SGHDT and CDR2 is YYEEEE. The CDR3 length is 17 residues.

By frequency in the sample, this clone is medium-sized (0.01 to 0.1%). This sequence joins TRBV6-1 and TRBJ2-6; D unresolved. The V and J ends lost 4 bases and 3 bases respectively, with 7 bases between them. This CDR3 has 14 amino acids. Per the germline V gene, CDR1 is MNHNS and CDR2 is SASEGT. The CDR3 reads CASSGPGGANVLTF. The DNA for the CDR3 is TGTGCCAGCAGTGGCCCCGGTGGGGCCAACGTCCTGACTTTC.

This clone was detected once. The rearrangement joins TRBV11-2 to TRBJ2-7, with 7 bases identical to TRBD2. The CDR3 spans 14 residues. Germline V gene lookup returns CDR1 SGHAT and CDR2 FQNNGV. This CDR3 is CASSFGASGYEKYV. Here the CDR3 DNA reads TGTGCCAGCAGCTTCGGGGCTAGCGGATACGAGAAGTACGTC.

By sample share, this clone is medium-sized. The chain joins TRBV6-1 to TRBJ1-2, with a weak D call TRBD1 (5 bases). Germline V gene data show CDR1 as MNHNS and CDR2 as SASEGT. The V end was cut by 2 bases, the J end by 5 bases, with 15 bases between. The CDR3 loop spans 15 amino acids. CDR3 nucleotide sequence: TGTGCCAGCAGTGAATCCAGGGCTGGACCTTATGGCTACACCTTC. This encodes CASSESRAGPYGYTF.

In this sample, this clone turned up a few times. This rearrangement joins TRBV6-1 to TRBJ2-7; possible D gene TRBD2, 6 bases. V was clipped by 6 bases and J by 7 bases, with 25 bases between them. CDR1 MNHNS and CDR2 SASEGT come from the germline V gene. CDR3 size: 16 residues. CDR3 region: CASSPKLGTSRREQYF. CDR3 nucleotides: TGTGCCAGCAGCCCTAAGCTCGGGACTTCTAGGAGGGAGCAGTACTTC.